There are a few counts of the clone carrying this TCR beta chain. At the DNA level, this CDR3 is encoded by other sequences in the same sample as well. The record originates from a study of CD8+ T cells in alopecia areata. This CDR3 spans 12 amino acids. CDR1 is SQVTM, CDR2 ANQGSEA, per germline. V dropped 2 bases and J dropped 1 base, with 6 bases sitting between them. The sequencing template was cDNA reverse transcribed from extracted RNA. Here immunoSEQ multiplex PCR was the method, and the copy in TCRdb shows in-frame clones only, minus some. The sample shows 55,000 to 75,000 clones, about half of them seen only once.

The clonotype originates from a human donor with alopecia areata. The sequencing here drew on CD8+ T cells sorted from blood, taken at week 0. The J gene is TRBJ2-7, the V gene TRBV29-1; D call uncertain. The CDR3 DNA is TGCAGCGTTGAAATCCGATCCTACGAGCAGTACTTC. Protein: CSVEIRSYEQYF.